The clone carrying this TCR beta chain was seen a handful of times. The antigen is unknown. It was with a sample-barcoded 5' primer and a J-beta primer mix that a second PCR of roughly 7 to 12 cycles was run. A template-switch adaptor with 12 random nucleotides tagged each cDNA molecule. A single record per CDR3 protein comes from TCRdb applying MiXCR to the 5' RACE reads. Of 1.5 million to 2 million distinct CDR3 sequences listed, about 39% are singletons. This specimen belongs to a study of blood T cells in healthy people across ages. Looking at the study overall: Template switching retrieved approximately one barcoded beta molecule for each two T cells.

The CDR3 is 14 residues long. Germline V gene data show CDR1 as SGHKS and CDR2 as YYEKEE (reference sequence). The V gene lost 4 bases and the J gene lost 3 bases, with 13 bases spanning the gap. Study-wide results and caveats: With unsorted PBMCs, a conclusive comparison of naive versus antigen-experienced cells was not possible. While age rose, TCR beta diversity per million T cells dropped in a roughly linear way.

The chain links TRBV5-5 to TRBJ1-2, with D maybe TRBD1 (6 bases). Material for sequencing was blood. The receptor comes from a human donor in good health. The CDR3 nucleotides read TGTGCCAGCAGCCCGACAGGCTTTCACTATGGCTACACCTTC. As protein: CASSPTGFHYGYTF.